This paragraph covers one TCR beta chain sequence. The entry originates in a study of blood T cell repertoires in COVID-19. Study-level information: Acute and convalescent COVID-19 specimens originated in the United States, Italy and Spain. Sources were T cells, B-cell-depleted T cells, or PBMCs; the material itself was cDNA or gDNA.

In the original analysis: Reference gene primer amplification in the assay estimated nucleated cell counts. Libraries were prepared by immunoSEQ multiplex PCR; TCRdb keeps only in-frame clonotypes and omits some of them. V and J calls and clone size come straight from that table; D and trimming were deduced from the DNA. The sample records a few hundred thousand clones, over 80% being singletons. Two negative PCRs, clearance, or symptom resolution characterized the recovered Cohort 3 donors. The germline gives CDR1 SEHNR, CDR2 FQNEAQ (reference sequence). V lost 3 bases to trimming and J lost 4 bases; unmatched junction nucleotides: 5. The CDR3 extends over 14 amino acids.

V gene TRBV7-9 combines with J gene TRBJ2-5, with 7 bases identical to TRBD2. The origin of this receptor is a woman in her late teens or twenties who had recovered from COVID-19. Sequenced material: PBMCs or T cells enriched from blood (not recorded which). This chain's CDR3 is CASSFRRESETQYF. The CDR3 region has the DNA TGTGCCAGCAGCTTCCGGCGGGAGTCAGAGACCCAGTACTTC.